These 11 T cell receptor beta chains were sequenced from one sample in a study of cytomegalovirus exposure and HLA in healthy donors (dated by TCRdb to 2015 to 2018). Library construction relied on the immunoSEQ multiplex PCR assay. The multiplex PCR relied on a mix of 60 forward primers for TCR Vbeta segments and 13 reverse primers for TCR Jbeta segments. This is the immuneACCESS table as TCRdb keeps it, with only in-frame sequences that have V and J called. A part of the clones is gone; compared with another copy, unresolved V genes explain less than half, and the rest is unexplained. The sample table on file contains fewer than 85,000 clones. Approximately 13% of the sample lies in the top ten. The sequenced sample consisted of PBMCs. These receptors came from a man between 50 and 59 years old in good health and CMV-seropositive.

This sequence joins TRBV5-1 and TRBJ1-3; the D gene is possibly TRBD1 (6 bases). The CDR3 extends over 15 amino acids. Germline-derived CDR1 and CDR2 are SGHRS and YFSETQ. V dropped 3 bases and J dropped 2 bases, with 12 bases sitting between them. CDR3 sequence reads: CASSSSPGAGNTIYF. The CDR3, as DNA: TGCGCCAGCAGCTCGTCCCCAGGGGCTGGAAACACCATATATTTT.

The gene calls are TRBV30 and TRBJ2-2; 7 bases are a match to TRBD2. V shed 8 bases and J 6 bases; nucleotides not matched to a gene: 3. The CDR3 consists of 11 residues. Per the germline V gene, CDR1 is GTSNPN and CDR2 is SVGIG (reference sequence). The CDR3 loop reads CAGGEAGELFF. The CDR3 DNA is TGTGCCGGGGGGGAGGCCGGGGAGCTGTTTTTT.

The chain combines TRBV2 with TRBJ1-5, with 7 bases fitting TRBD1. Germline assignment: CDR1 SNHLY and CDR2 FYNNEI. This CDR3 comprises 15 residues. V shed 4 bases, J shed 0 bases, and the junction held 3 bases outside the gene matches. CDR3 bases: TGTGCCAGCAGTGGCGGGACAGTTAGCAATCAGCCCCAGCATTTT. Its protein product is CASSGGTVSNQPQHF.

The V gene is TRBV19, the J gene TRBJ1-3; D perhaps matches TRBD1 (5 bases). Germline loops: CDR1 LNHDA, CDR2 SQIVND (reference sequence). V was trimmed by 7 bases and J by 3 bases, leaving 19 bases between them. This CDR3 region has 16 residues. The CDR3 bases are TGTGCCAGTATCCCCAGATGGGGGGGGAGTGGAAACACCATATATTTT. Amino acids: CASIPRWGGSGNTIYF.

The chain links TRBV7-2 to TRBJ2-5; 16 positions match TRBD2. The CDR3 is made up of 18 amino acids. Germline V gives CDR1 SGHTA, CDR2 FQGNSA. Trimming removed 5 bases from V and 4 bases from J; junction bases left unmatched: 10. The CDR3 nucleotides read TGTGCCAGCAGCCAGGGACTAGCGGGGGGGCCAGGAGGAGAGACCCAGTACTTC. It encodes CASSQGLAGGPGGETQYF.

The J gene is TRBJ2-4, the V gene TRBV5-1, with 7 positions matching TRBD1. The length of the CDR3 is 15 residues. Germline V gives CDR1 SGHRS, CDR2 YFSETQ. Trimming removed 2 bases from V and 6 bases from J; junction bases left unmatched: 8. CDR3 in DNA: TGCGCCAGCAGCTTCGGTGACAGGGCGATAAACATTCAGTACTTC. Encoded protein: CASSFGDRAINIQYF.

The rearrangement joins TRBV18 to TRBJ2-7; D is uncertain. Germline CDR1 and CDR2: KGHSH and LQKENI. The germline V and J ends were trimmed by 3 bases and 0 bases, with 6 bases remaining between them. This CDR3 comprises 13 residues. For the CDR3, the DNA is TGTGCCAGCTCACCTCTAAGCTCCTACGAGCAGTACTTC. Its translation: CASSPLSSYEQYF.

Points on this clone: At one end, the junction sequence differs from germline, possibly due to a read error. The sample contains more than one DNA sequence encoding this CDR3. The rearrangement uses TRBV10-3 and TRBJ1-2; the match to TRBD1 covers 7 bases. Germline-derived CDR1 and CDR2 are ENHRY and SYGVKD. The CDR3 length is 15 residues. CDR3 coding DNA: TGCGCCATCAGTGTATCGACAGGGAACGGTTATGGCTACACCTTC. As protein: CAISVSTGNGYGYTF.

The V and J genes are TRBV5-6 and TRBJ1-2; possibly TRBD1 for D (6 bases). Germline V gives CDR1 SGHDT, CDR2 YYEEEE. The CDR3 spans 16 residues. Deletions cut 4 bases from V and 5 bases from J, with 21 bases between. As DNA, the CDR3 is TGTGCCAGCAGCGATTATAACAGGGTAACTCAGTATGGCTACACCTTC. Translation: CASSDYNRVTQYGYTF. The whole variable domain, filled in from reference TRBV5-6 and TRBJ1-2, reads DAGVTQSPTHLIKTRGQQVTLRCSPKSGHDTVSWYQQALGQGPQFIFQYYEEEERQRGNFPDRFSGHQFPNYSSELNVNALLLGDSALYLCASSDYNRVTQYGYTFGSGTRLTVV.

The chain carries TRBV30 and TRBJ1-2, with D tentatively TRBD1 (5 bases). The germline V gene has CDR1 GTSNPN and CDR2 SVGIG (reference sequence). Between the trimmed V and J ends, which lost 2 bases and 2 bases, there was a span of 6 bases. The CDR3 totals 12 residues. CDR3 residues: CAWSRGNYGYTF. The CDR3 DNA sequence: TGTGCCTGGAGTAGGGGAAACTATGGCTACACCTTC.

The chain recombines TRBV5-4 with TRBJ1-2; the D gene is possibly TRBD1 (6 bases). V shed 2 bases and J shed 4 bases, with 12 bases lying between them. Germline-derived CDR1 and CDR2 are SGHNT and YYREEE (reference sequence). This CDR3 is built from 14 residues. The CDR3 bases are TGTGCCAGCAGCTTAAGAACAGGGCCCTATGGCTACACCTTC. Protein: CASSLRTGPYGYTF.